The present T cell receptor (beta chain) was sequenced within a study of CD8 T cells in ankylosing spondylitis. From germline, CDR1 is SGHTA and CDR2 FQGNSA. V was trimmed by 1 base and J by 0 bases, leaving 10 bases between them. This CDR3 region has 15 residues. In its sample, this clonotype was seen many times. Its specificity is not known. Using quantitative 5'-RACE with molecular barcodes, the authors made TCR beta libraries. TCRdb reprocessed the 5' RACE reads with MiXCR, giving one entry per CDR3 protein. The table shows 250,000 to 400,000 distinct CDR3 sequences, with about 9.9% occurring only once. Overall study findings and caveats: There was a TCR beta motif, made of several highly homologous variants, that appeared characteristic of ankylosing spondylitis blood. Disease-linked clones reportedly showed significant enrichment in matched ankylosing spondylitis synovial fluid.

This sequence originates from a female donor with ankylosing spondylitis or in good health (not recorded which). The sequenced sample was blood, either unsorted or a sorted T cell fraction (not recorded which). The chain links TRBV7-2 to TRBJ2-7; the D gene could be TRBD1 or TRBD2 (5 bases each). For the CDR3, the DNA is TGTGCCAGCAGCTTAGTCCGGGACGTCTCCTACGAGCAGTACTTC. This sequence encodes CASSLVRDVSYEQYF.